The rows below give T cell receptor beta chains drawn from one sample of a study of cytomegalovirus exposure and HLA in healthy donors. Sequencing used immunoSEQ multiplex PCR; TCRdb keeps in-frame clones, though not all of them. The sample has 150,000 to 200,000 clones, approximately 86% seen once. The sequenced sample consisted of PBMCs. The receptors shown here come from a woman between 18 and 29 years old in good health and CMV-seronegative. Each CDR3 is given with its conserved first and last residue. A D gene is named only where the DNA matches it firmly. Rows give clone size only sometimes, using once, few, many, or a class for an expanded clone.

j_call: TRBJ1-3; clone_size: NA; d_call: NA; v_call: TRBV19; cdr3_nt: TGTGCCAGTAGTCTCTACTCTGGAAACACCATATATTTT; cdr3_aa: CASSLYSGNTIYF
j_call: TRBJ1-5; clone_size: NA; d_call: TRBD1; v_call: TRBV2; cdr3_nt: TGTGCCAGCAGTGAACCCCCGGGACAGAATAATCAGCCCCAGCATTTT; cdr3_aa: CASSEPPGQNNQPQHF
j_call: TRBJ1-5; clone_size: NA; d_call: TRBD1; v_call: TRBV5-6; cdr3_nt: TGTGCCAGCAGCTTGGCCGACAGGGAAGGTCAGCCCCAGCATTTT; cdr3_aa: CASSLADREGQPQHF
j_call: TRBJ2-1; clone_size: NA; d_call: NA; v_call: TRBV5-1; cdr3_nt: TGCGCCAGCCAGAGCGGTAACAATGAGCAGTTCTTC; cdr3_aa: CASQSGNNEQFF
j_call: TRBJ2-7; clone_size: NA; d_call: TRBD1; v_call: TRBV9; cdr3_nt: TGTGCCAGCAGCTTCGGCCCGGGACAGGGGGACGAGCAGTACTTC; cdr3_aa: CASSFGPGQGDEQYF
j_call: TRBJ2-7; clone_size: NA; d_call: TRBD2; v_call: TRBV6-1; cdr3_nt: TGTGCCAGCAGTGCCCCTACTAGCGGCTACTACGAGCAGTACTTC; cdr3_aa: CASSAPTSGYYEQYF
j_call: TRBJ1-1; clone_size: NA; d_call: TRBD1; v_call: TRBV4-3; cdr3_nt: TGCGCCAGCAGCCAAGGATACAGGGGGCTTACTGAAGCTTTCTTT; cdr3_aa: CASSQGYRGLTEAFF
j_call: TRBJ2-2; clone_size: NA; d_call: NA; v_call: TRBV14; cdr3_nt: TGTGCCAGCAGCCAAGAGACGTATGGGACAGCGGGTGTCGGGGAGCTGTTTTTT; cdr3_aa: CASSQETYGTAGVGELFF
j_call: TRBJ1-1; clone_size: NA; d_call: NA; v_call: TRBV27; cdr3_nt: TGTGCCAGCAGTTTCCTGCGTTTCACTGAAGCCTTCTTT; cdr3_aa: CASSFLRFTEAFF
j_call: TRBJ2-3; clone_size: NA; d_call: TRBD1; v_call: TRBV5-6; cdr3_nt: TGTGCCAGCAGCTTGGCCGCCGGGACAGGGTTCACAGATACGCAGTATTTT; cdr3_aa: CASSLAAGTGFTDTQYF
j_call: TRBJ2-1; clone_size: NA; d_call: TRBD2; v_call: TRBV5-5; cdr3_nt: TGTGCCAGCAGCTTGATTAATCTAGCGGGGACGTTCTTC; cdr3_aa: CASSLINLAGTFF
j_call: TRBJ2-4; clone_size: NA; d_call: NA; v_call: TRBV7-2; cdr3_nt: TGTGCCAGCAGCTTAGGGAGAGAGAACATTCAGTACTTC; cdr3_aa: CASSLGRENIQYF
j_call: TRBJ1-1; clone_size: NA; d_call: NA; v_call: TRBV5-6; cdr3_nt: TGTGCCAGCAGGGCTAGGGGGTTCATCACTGAAGCTTTCTTT; cdr3_aa: CASRARGFITEAFF
j_call: TRBJ1-2; clone_size: NA; d_call: NA; v_call: TRBV7-2; cdr3_nt: TGTGCCAGCAGCTTAATCGGGGGACCTAACTATGGCTACACCTTC; cdr3_aa: CASSLIGGPNYGYTF
j_call: TRBJ1-5; clone_size: NA; d_call: NA; v_call: TRBV4-1; cdr3_nt: TGCGCCAGCAGCCCCTCCGGAACGTCGACAGGTCTGCAGCCCCAGCATTTT; cdr3_aa: CASSPSGTSTGLQPQHF
j_call: TRBJ1-1; clone_size: NA; d_call: NA; v_call: TRBV10-3; cdr3_nt: TGTGCCATCAGTGATTTAGAGTCGAGGAGCACTGAAGCTTTCTTT; cdr3_aa: CAISDLESRSTEAFF
j_call: TRBJ1-2; clone_size: NA; d_call: NA; v_call: TRBV30; cdr3_nt: TGTGCCTGGAGTGCAGGGTTCGGCTACACCTTC; cdr3_aa: CAWSAGFGYTF
j_call: TRBJ1-1; clone_size: NA; d_call: NA; v_call: TRBV5-1; cdr3_nt: TGCGCCAGCAGCTTCCAGGGAAACACTGAAGCTTTCTTT; cdr3_aa: CASSFQGNTEAFF
j_call: TRBJ1-1; clone_size: once; d_call: NA; v_call: TRBV10-2; cdr3_nt: TGCGCCAGCAGTGAGTTGGGAAGGGCGGGCGCTGAAGCTTTCTTT; cdr3_aa: CASSELGRAGAEAFF
j_call: TRBJ1-2; clone_size: NA; d_call: TRBD1; v_call: TRBV29-1; cdr3_nt: TGCAGCGTTGGGGCCCCGGACAGGGAAAGGGGCTACACCTTC; cdr3_aa: CSVGAPDRERGYTF
j_call: TRBJ2-7; clone_size: NA; d_call: TRBD2; v_call: TRBV10-1; cdr3_nt: TGCGCCAGCAGTGAGAGCGCGTGGGGGACTAGCGAGGACGAGCAGTACTTC; cdr3_aa: CASSESAWGTSEDEQYF
j_call: TRBJ1-1; clone_size: NA; d_call: NA; v_call: TRBV11-2; cdr3_nt: TGTGCCAGCAGCTTTCAGGGCCCCCTTGGAGCTTTCTTT; cdr3_aa: CASSFQGPLGAFF
j_call: TRBJ1-1; clone_size: NA; d_call: NA; v_call: TRBV7-8; cdr3_nt: TGTGCCAGCAGCTTAAGCAGGGGCAACACTGAAGCTTTCTTT; cdr3_aa: CASSLSRGNTEAFF
j_call: TRBJ1-5; clone_size: NA; d_call: TRBD1; v_call: TRBV19; cdr3_nt: TGTGCCAGTAGTATAGAGGACAGGGGCAATCAGCCCCAGCATTTT; cdr3_aa: CASSIEDRGNQPQHF
j_call: TRBJ2-3; clone_size: NA; d_call: TRBD1; v_call: TRBV18; cdr3_nt: TGTGCCAGCTCACCTAATGGGGACAGTACAGATACGCAGTATTTT; cdr3_aa: CASSPNGDSTDTQYF
j_call: TRBJ1-2; clone_size: NA; d_call: NA; v_call: TRBV5-1; cdr3_nt: TGCGCCAGCAGCTCGACAGTCACTTACTATGGCTACACCTTC; cdr3_aa: CASSSTVTYYGYTF
j_call: TRBJ2-2; clone_size: NA; d_call: TRBD2; v_call: TRBV4-3; cdr3_nt: TGCGCCAGCAGCCAAGATCGAACCGGGAGGGCCACCGGGGAGCTGTTTTTT; cdr3_aa: CASSQDRTGRATGELFF
j_call: TRBJ2-3; clone_size: NA; d_call: NA; v_call: TRBV7-2; cdr3_nt: TGTGCCAGTCAGGTCACAGATACGCAGTATTTT; cdr3_aa: CASQVTDTQYF
j_call: TRBJ1-2; clone_size: NA; d_call: NA; v_call: TRBV19; cdr3_nt: TGTGCCAGTAGGCAACCGACCCAGCGGGGGAACTATGGCTACACCTTC; cdr3_aa: CASRQPTQRGNYGYTF
j_call: TRBJ2-7; clone_size: NA; d_call: NA; v_call: TRBV5-8; cdr3_nt: TGTGCCAGCAGCTTGGATGCCGGGACTTCCTACGAGCAGTACTTC; cdr3_aa: CASSLDAGTSYEQYF
j_call: TRBJ1-1; clone_size: NA; d_call: TRBD1; v_call: TRBV7-6; cdr3_nt: TGTGCCAGCAGCTCCGGACAGGGATTCATGAACACTGAAGCTTTCTTT; cdr3_aa: CASSSGQGFMNTEAFF
j_call: TRBJ1-6; clone_size: NA; d_call: NA; v_call: TRBV19; cdr3_nt: TGTGCCAGTAGTCTCACAGGGTACAATAATTCACCCCTCCACTTT; cdr3_aa: CASSLTGYNNSPLHF
j_call: TRBJ2-7; clone_size: NA; d_call: TRBD1; v_call: TRBV15; cdr3_nt: TGTGCCACCAGCAGACCGGGACAGCTTTACGAGCAGTACTTC; cdr3_aa: CATSRPGQLYEQYF
j_call: TRBJ2-5; clone_size: NA; d_call: TRBD2; v_call: TRBV6-1; cdr3_nt: TGTGCCAGCGGCCGCGGGGGAGGGGATGAGACCCAGTACTTC; cdr3_aa: CASGRGGGDETQYF
j_call: TRBJ1-1; clone_size: NA; d_call: NA; v_call: TRBV27; cdr3_nt: TGTGCCAGCACCCCAAATCGACACCGCCACATGAACACTGAAGCTTTCTTT; cdr3_aa: CASTPNRHRHMNTEAFF
j_call: TRBJ1-4; clone_size: NA; d_call: NA; v_call: TRBV6-6; cdr3_nt: TGTGCCAGCAGTTCCGTCGGGGTAAATGAAAAACTGTTTTTT; cdr3_aa: CASSSVGVNEKLFF
j_call: TRBJ2-2; clone_size: NA; d_call: TRBD2; v_call: TRBV6-1; cdr3_nt: TGTGCCAGCAGTGAGCGGGGGGTTCACACCGGGGAGCTGTTTTTT; cdr3_aa: CASSERGVHTGELFF
j_call: TRBJ2-7; clone_size: NA; d_call: NA; v_call: TRBV29-1; cdr3_nt: TGCAGCGTTGTGCAGGGCGGGCAGTACTTC; cdr3_aa: CSVVQGGQYF
j_call: TRBJ2-3; clone_size: NA; d_call: TRBD2; v_call: TRBV29-1; cdr3_nt: TGCAGCGTACCCCCCCGGGCGGGGGGCACAGATACGCAGTATTTT; cdr3_aa: CSVPPRAGGTDTQYF
j_call: TRBJ1-1; clone_size: NA; d_call: TRBD1; v_call: TRBV27; cdr3_nt: TGTGCCAGCGGCCGAGGGGGCCCCACTGAAGCTTTCTTT; cdr3_aa: CASGRGGPTEAFF
j_call: TRBJ2-7; clone_size: NA; d_call: TRBD2; v_call: TRBV19; cdr3_nt: TGTGCCAGTAGTATAGATTCCGAACTAGCGGGAGCTAATTACGAGCAGTACTTC; cdr3_aa: CASSIDSELAGANYEQYF
j_call: TRBJ1-2; clone_size: few; d_call: NA; v_call: TRBV5-1; cdr3_nt: TGCGCCAGCAGCTTGGGGCAGGGCCCTAACTATGGCTACACCTTC; cdr3_aa: CASSLGQGPNYGYTF
j_call: TRBJ2-5; clone_size: NA; d_call: NA; v_call: TRBV29-1; cdr3_nt: TGCAGCGTTGAGAGACCAGGGAGGTCGGTGGAGACCCAGTACTTC; cdr3_aa: CSVERPGRSVETQYF
j_call: TRBJ2-7; clone_size: NA; d_call: TRBD1; v_call: TRBV18; cdr3_nt: TGTGCCAGCTCACCGGGTACAGGGGCCTTAGCCTACGAGCAGTACTTC; cdr3_aa: CASSPGTGALAYEQYF
j_call: TRBJ1-3; clone_size: NA; d_call: TRBD1; v_call: TRBV7-2; cdr3_nt: TGTGCCAGCAGCCGTTGGGGGCGGGACAGCCGGATTTCTGGAAACACCATATATTTT; cdr3_aa: CASSRWGRDSRISGNTIYF
j_call: TRBJ1-2; clone_size: NA; d_call: TRBD1; v_call: TRBV5-6; cdr3_nt: TGTGCCAGCAGCTACGGGACAGTTTTTTCTAACTATGGCTACACCTTC; cdr3_aa: CASSYGTVFSNYGYTF
j_call: TRBJ2-7; clone_size: NA; d_call: TRBD2; v_call: TRBV4-1; cdr3_nt: TGCGCCAGCAGCCCGATAGCGGGACCCTCCTACGAGCAGTACTTC; cdr3_aa: CASSPIAGPSYEQYF
j_call: TRBJ2-1; clone_size: once; d_call: TRBD2; v_call: TRBV2; cdr3_nt: TGTGCCAGCAGCCGACTAGCGGGACCGGGTGAGCAGTTCTTC; cdr3_aa: CASSRLAGPGEQFF
j_call: TRBJ2-5; clone_size: NA; d_call: NA; v_call: TRBV6-1; cdr3_nt: TGTGCCAGCAGTGATGTCAGGGGTCTAGGGACCCAGTACTTC; cdr3_aa: CASSDVRGLGTQYF
j_call: TRBJ2-5; clone_size: NA; d_call: TRBD1; v_call: TRBV9; cdr3_nt: TGTGCCAGCAGCCTGGACAGGAACCAAGAGACCCAGTACTTC; cdr3_aa: CASSLDRNQETQYF
j_call: TRBJ2-7; clone_size: NA; d_call: NA; v_call: TRBV9; cdr3_nt: TGTGCCAGCAGCGTAGTCCCGGAATCAGGCGAGCAGTACTTC; cdr3_aa: CASSVVPESGEQYF
j_call: TRBJ2-1; clone_size: NA; d_call: TRBD1; v_call: TRBV6-6; cdr3_nt: TGTGCCACCCATCCCCCCGACAGGGGGAATGAGCAGTTCTTC; cdr3_aa: CATHPPDRGNEQFF
j_call: TRBJ1-4; clone_size: NA; d_call: TRBD1; v_call: TRBV9; cdr3_nt: TGTGCCAGCAGCGTAAGCCTTCGACAGGGGGGGAATGAAAAACTGTTTTTT; cdr3_aa: CASSVSLRQGGNEKLFF
j_call: TRBJ2-1; clone_size: NA; d_call: TRBD2; v_call: TRBV18; cdr3_nt: TGTGCCAGCTCCCCAAGGACTAGCGGGGGGGCAATCAATGAGCAGTTCTTC; cdr3_aa: CASSPRTSGGAINEQFF
j_call: TRBJ2-7; clone_size: NA; d_call: TRBD1; v_call: TRBV19; cdr3_nt: TGTGCCAGTAGTCCAGTATACACCGGGACAGGGCCTACCTACGAGCAGTACTTC; cdr3_aa: CASSPVYTGTGPTYEQYF
j_call: TRBJ1-4; clone_size: NA; d_call: TRBD1; v_call: TRBV7-6; cdr3_nt: TGTGCCAGCAGCCCGACAGGGACCAATGAAAAACTGTTTTTT; cdr3_aa: CASSPTGTNEKLFF
j_call: TRBJ2-7; clone_size: NA; d_call: TRBD2; v_call: TRBV2; cdr3_nt: TGTGCCAGCACCAGTCTAGCGGTAGGAAACGAGCAGTACTTC; cdr3_aa: CASTSLAVGNEQYF
j_call: TRBJ1-4; clone_size: NA; d_call: TRBD1; v_call: TRBV2; cdr3_nt: TGTGCCAGCAGTGGGACAGGGATAGATGAAAAACTGTTTTTT; cdr3_aa: CASSGTGIDEKLFF